This T cell receptor (beta chain) emerged from a study of blood T cell repertoires in COVID-19. As for the study in general: Material from acute and convalescent COVID-19 was sourced from the United States, Italy and Spain. T cells, B-cell-depleted T cells, or PBMCs provided the cDNA or gDNA that served as material.

This clone was observed once. In the source study's methods: How many nucleated cells were present was estimated from reference gene primer amplification. Libraries were prepared by immunoSEQ multiplex PCR; TCRdb keeps only in-frame clonotypes and omits some of them. D and trimming were read from the DNA, whereas the V and J calls and clone size are those reported in that table. Of tens of thousands of clones listed, 79% are singletons. The receptor's source is a woman of 80 years or more with active or convalescent COVID-19. The sample taken for sequencing was peripheral blood.

The CDR3 coding sequence is TGTGCCAGCTCACCAACGGGGACAGGGGACGGCTACACCTTC. This translates into CASSPTGTGDGYTF. The genes are TRBV18 and TRBJ1-2; the match to TRBD1 covers 10 bases. Germline lookup yields CDR1 KGHSH and CDR2 LQKENI. The CDR3 is 14 residues long. V dropped 2 bases and J dropped 8; count of bases not matched to a gene: 5. Full variable domain (remainder filled in from reference TRBV18 and TRBJ1-2): NAGVMQNPRHLVRRRGQEARLRCSPMKGHSHVYWYRQLPEEGLKFMVYLQKENIIDESGMPKERFSAEFPKEGPSILRIQQVVRGDSAAYFCASSPTGTGDGYTFGSGTRLTVV.